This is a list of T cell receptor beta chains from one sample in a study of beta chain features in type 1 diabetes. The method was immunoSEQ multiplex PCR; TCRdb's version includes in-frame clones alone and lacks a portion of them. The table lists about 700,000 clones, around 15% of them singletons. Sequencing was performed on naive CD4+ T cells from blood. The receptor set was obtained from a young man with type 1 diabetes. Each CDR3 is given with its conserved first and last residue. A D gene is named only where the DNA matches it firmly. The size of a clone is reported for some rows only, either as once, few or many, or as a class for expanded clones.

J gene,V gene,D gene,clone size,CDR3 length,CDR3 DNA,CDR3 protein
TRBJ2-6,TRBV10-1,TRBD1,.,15,TGCGCCAGCAGTGAAGGGGGCGCTGGGGCCAACGTCCTGACTTTC,CASSEGGAGANVLTF
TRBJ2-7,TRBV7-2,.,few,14,TGTGCCAGCAGCTATCGCCACGGCTTGAACGAGCAGTACTTC,CASSYRHGLNEQYF
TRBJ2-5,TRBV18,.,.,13,TGTGTCAGCTCACCACCAGGCGTGGAGACCCAGTACTTC,CVSSPPGVETQYF
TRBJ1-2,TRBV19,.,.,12,TGTGCCAGTAGTAAGGAACGGACCGGCTACACCTTC,CASSKERTGYTF
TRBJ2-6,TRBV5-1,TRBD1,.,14,TGCGCCAGTGACAGGGAGTCTGGGGCCAACGTCCTGACTTTC,CASDRESGANVLTF
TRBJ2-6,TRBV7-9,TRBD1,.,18,TGTGCCAGCACCTTGCCCGGGACAGGGAACTCTGGGGCCAACGTCCTGACTTTC,CASTLPGTGNSGANVLTF
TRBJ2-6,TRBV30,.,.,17,TGTGCCTGGATGACCGGCCCCACCCAGCCTGGGGCCAACGTCCTGACTTTC,CAWMTGPTQPGANVLTF
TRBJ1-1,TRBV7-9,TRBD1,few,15,TGTGCCAGCAGCGTACGACAGACAGGGTCTGATGAAGCTTTCTTT,CASSVRQTGSDEAFF
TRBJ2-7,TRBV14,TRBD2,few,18,TGTGCCAGCAGCCAACCCCGGGGAGAGCGGGGGAGATCCTACGAGCAGTACTTC,CASSQPRGERGRSYEQYF
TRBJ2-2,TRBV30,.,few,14,TGTGCCTGGAGGGGGACGGTGAACACCGGGGAGCTGTTTTTT,CAWRGTVNTGELFF
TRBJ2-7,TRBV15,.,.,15,TGTGCCACCAGCAGAGATGTGACCGTCGGGTACGAGCAGTACTTC,CATSRDVTVGYEQYF
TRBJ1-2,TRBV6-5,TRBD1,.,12,TGTGCCAGCAGCCAGGGGGTCTATGGCTACACCTTC,CASSQGVYGYTF
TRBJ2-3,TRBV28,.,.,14,TGTGCCAGCATCGACGGGCCCTACACAGATACGCAGTATTTT,CASIDGPYTDTQYF
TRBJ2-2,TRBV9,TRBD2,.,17,TGTGCCAGCAGCGTATGGGGAGGGACCGCGAACACCGGGGAGCTGTTTTTT,CASSVWGGTANTGELFF
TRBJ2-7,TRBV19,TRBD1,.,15,TGTGCCAGTAGTCCTCCCGAGACAGGGGGCCACGAGCAGTACTTC,CASSPPETGGHEQYF
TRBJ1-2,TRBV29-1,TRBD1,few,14,TGCAGCGTCTCCCGGACAGGGGGGGACTATGGCTACACCTTC,CSVSRTGGDYGYTF
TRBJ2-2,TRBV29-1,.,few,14,TGCAGCGTTGAGGGGGGCTGGAACACCGGGGAGCTGTTTTTT,CSVEGGWNTGELFF
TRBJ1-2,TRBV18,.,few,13,TGTGCCAGCTCACAAGCCGACAGTCCCGGCTACACCTTC,CASSQADSPGYTF
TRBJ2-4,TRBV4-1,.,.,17,TGCGCCAGCAGCCCTACACAGGGTTTCGTAGCCAAAAACATTCAGTACTTC,CASSPTQGFVAKNIQYF
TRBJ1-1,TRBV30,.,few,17,TGTGCCTGGATGGGGGGTGTCTGGAGATCTGGTGGCACTGAAGCTTTCTTT,CAWMGGVWRSGGTEAFF
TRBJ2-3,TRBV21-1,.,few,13,TGTGCCAGCAGGTGCCGGGGATCAGATACGCAGTATTTT,CASRCRGSDTQYF
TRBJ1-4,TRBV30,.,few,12,TGTGCCTGGAGTGGGGTTAATGTAAAACTGTTTTTT,CAWSGVNVKLFF
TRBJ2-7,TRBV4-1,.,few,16,TGCGCCAGCAGCCAAGATCGTTCCAGGGGGGGCTACGAGCAGTACTTC,CASSQDRSRGGYEQYF
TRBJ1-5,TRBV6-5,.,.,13,TGTGCCAGCAGTTTGGAAAGGGAACAGCCCCAGCATTTT,CASSLEREQPQHF
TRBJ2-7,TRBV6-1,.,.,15,TGTGCCAGCAGTGAAGCGCTCTGGACAAGTTACGAGCAGTACTTC,CASSEALWTSYEQYF
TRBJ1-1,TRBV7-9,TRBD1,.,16,TGTGCCAGCAGCCATCCGCTAACAGGGGATGGGACTGAAGCTTTCTTT,CASSHPLTGDGTEAFF
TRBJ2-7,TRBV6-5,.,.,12,TGTGCCAGCGTTGGAACGGCCGCGGAGCAGTACTTC,CASVGTAAEQYF